This T cell receptor (beta chain) is drawn from a study of cytomegalovirus exposure and HLA in healthy donors. 13 Jbeta primers and 60 Vbeta primers were used for the PCR. Profiled with immunoSEQ multiplex PCR; TCRdb holds only in-frame clones, not every one. The table lists around 150,000 clones, 65% to 70% of them singletons. CDR1 and CDR2 from the germline V gene are SGHTA and FQGNSA. V lost 5 bases to trimming and J lost 5 bases; unmatched junction nucleotides: 10. CDR3 size: 16 residues. The sample was PBMCs. The rearrangement uses TRBV7-2 and TRBJ2-2, with 8 bases matching TRBD1. The TCR was taken from a woman between 18 and 29 years old in good health and CMV-seropositive. Here the CDR3 reads CASSPVPRGQTGELFF. The CDR3 DNA reads TGTGCCAGCAGCCCCGTCCCCAGGGGGCAGACCGGGGAGCTGTTTTTT.